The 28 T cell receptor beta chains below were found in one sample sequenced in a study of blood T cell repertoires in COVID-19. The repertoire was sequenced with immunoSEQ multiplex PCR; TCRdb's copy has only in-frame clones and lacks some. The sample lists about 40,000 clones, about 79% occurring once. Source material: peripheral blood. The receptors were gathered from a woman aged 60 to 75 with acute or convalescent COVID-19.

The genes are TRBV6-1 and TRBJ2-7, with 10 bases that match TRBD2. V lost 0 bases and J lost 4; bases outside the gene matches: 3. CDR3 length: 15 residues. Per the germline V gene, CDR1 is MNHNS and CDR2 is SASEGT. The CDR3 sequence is CASSEALAGVYEQYF. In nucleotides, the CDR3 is TGTGCCAGCAGTGAAGCCCTAGCGGGGGTATACGAGCAGTACTTC.

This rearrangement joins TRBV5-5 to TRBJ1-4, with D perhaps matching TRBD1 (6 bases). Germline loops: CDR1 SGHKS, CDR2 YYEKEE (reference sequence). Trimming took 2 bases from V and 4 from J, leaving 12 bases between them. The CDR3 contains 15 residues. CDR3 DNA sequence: TGTGCCAGCAGCTTTTTAGGACAGATTAATGAAAAACTGTTTTTT. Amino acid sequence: CASSFLGQINEKLFF.

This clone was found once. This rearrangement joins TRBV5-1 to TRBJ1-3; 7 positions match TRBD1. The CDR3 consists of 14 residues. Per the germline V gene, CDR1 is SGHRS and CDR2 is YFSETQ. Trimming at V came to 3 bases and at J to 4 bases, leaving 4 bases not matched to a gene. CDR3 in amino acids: CASSSGTVGNTIYF. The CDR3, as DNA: TGCGCCAGCAGCTCCGGGACAGTCGGAAACACCATATATTTT.

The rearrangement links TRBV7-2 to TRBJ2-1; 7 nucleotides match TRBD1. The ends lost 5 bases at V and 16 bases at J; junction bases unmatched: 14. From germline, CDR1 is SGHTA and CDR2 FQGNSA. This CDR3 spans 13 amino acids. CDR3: CASSVRTGRFIFF. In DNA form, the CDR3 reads TGTGCCAGCAGCGTACGGACAGGCCGATTTATATTCTTC. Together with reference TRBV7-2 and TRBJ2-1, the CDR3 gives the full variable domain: GAGVSQSPSNKVTEKGKDVELRCDPISGHTALYWYRQSLGQGLEFLIYFQGNSAPDKSGLPSDRFSAERTGGSVSTLTIQRTQQEDSAVYLCASSVRTGRFIFFGPGTRLTVL.

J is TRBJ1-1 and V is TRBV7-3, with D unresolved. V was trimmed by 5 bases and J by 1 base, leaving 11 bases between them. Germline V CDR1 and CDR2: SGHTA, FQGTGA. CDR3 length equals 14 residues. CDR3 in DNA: TGTGCCAGCAGCCCATTCCACGGGAACACTGAAGCTTTCTTT. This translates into CASSPFHGNTEAFF.

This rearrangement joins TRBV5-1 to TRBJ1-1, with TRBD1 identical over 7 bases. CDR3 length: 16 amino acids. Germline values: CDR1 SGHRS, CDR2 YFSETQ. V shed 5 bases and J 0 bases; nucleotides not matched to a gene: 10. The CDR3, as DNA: TGCGCCAGCAGTTCTGACAGGGCTACAATGAACACTGAAGCTTTCTTT. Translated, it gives CASSSDRATMNTEAFF.

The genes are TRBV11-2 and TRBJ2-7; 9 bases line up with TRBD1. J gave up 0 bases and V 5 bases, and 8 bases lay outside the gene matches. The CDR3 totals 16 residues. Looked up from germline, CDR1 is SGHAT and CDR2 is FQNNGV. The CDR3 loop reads CASSPIGTGNSYEQYF. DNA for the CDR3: TGTGCCAGCAGCCCTATAGGGACAGGGAACTCCTACGAGCAGTACTTC.

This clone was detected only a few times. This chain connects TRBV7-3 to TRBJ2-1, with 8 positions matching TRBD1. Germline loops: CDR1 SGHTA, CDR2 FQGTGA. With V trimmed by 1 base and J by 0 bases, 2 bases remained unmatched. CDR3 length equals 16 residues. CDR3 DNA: TGTGCCAGCAGCTTAAGAGACAGGGGCTCCTACAATGAGCAGTTCTTC. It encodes CASSLRDRGSYNEQFF.

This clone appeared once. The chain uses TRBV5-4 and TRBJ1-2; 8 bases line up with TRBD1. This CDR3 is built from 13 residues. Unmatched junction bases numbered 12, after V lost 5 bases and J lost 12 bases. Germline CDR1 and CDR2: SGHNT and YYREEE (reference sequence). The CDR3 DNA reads TGTGCCAGCAGAGCGGACAGGGCGGCGTCGAACACCTTC. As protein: CASRADRAASNTF.

The CDR3 protein is CASTLGQGGGNTIYF. The CDR3 DNA is TGTGCCAGCACACTTGGACAGGGAGGTGGAAACACCATATATTTT. This chain uses TRBV11-2 with TRBJ1-3, with TRBD1 matching 8 bases. The CDR3 extends over 15 amino acids. Germline V gives CDR1 SGHAT, CDR2 FQNNGV. Losses at the gene ends were 7 bases for V and 3 bases for J; bases not matched to a gene: 8.

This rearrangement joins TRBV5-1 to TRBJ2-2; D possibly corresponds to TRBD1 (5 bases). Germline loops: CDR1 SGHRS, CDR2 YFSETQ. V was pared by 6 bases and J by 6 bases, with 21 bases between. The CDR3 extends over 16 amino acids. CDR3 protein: CASTSRVASAAGELFF. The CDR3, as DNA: TGCGCCAGCACCTCCAGGGTAGCATCGGCGGCCGGGGAGCTGTTTTTT.

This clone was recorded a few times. CDR3 protein: CASSPLPTSSGNTIYF. CDR3 nucleotide sequence: TGTGCCAGCAGCCCCCTCCCAACGAGCTCTGGAAACACCATATATTTT. The chain employs TRBV7-9 and TRBJ1-3; unclear D gene. V was clipped by 5 bases and J by 0 bases, with 14 bases between them. In germline, CDR1 is SEHNR, CDR2 FQNEAQ (reference sequence). CDR3 length: 16 amino acids.

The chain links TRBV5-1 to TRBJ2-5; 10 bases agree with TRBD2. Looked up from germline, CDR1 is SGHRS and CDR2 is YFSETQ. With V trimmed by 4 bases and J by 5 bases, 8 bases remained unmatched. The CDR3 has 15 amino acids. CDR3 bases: TGCGCCAGCAGCCCCTCTAGCGGGGGTGCCGAGACCCAGTACTTC. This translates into CASSPSSGGAETQYF.

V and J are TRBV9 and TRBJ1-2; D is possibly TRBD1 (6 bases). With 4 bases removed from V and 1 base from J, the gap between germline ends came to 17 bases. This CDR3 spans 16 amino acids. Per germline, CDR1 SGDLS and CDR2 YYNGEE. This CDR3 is CASSPYRDKHNYGYTF. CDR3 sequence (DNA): TGTGCCAGCAGCCCGTACCGGGACAAACATAACTATGGCTACACCTTC.

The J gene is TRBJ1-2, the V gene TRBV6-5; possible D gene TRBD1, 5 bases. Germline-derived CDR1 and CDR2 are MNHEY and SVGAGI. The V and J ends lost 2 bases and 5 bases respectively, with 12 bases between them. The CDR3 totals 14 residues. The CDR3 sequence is CASSYAQGAYGYTF. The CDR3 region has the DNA TGTGCCAGCAGTTACGCCCAGGGCGCGTATGGCTACACCTTC.

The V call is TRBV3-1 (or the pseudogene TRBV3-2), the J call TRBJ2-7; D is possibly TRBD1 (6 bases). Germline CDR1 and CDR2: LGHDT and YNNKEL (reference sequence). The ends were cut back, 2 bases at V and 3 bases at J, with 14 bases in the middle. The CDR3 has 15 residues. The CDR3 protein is CASSQRAGARYEQYF. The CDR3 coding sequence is TGTGCCAGCAGCCAAAGGGCAGGGGCCCGCTACGAGCAGTACTTC.

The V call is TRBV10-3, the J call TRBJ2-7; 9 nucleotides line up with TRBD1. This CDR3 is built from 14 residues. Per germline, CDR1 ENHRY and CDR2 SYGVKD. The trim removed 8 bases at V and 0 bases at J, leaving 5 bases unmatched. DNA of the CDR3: TGTGCCATCGGCCCGGACAGGGGCTCCTACGAGCAGTACTTC. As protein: CAIGPDRGSYEQYF.

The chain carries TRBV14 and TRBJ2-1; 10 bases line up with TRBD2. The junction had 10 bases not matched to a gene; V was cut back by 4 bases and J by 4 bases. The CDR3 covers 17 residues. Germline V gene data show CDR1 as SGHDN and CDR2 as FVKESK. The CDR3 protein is CASSPLTGLATYNEQFF. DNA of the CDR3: TGTGCCAGCAGCCCCCTTACGGGACTAGCGACTTACAATGAGCAGTTCTTC.

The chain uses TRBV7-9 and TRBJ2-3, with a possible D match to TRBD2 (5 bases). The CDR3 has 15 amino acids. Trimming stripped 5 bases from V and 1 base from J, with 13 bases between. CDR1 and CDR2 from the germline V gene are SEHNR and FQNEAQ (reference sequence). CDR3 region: CASSLSRRGTDTQYF. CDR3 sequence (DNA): TGTGCCAGCAGCCTAAGCAGGCGGGGCACAGATACGCAGTATTTT.

CDR3 DNA sequence: TGTGCCAGCAGCGAATGGACAGTCACCGGGGAGCTGTTTTTT. Its translation: CASSEWTVTGELFF. J is TRBJ2-2 and V is TRBV7-9; weak D call: TRBD1 (6 bases). The CDR3 is 14 residues long. Looked up from germline, CDR1 is SEHNR and CDR2 is FQNEAQ (reference sequence). The ends were cut back, 5 bases at V and 4 bases at J, with 11 bases in the middle.

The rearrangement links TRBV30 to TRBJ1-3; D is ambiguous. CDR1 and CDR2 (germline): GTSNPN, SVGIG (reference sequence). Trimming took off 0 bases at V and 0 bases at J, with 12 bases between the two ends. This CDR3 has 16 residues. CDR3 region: CAWSVPGMVSGNTIYF. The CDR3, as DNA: TGTGCCTGGAGTGTACCGGGTATGGTCTCTGGAAACACCATATATTTT. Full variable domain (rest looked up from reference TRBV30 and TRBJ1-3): SQTIHQWPATLVQPVGSPLSLECTVEGTSNPNLYWYRQAAGRGLQLLFYSVGIGQISSEVPQNLSASRPQDRQFILSSKKLLLSDSGFYLCAWSVPGMVSGNTIYFGEGSWLTVV.

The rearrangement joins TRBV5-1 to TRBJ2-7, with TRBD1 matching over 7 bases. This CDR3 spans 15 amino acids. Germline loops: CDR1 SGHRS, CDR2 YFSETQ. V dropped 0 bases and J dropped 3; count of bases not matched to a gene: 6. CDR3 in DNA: TGCGCCAGCAGCTTGGTAGGGGGCCCTCTCTACGAGCAGTACTTC. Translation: CASSLVGGPLYEQYF.

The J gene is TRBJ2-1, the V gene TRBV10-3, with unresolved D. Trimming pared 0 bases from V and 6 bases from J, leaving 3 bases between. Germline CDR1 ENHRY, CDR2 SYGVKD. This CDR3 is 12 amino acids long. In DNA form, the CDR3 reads TGTGCCATCAGTGAGTCCAGCAATGAGCAGTTCTTC. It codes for CAISESSNEQFF.

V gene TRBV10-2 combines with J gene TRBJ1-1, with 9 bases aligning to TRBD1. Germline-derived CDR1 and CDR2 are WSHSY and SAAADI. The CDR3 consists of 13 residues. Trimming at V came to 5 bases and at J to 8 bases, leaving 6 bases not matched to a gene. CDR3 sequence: CASSLGQGLEAFF. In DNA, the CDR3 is TGCGCCAGCAGTCTTGGACAGGGGCTCGAAGCTTTCTTT.

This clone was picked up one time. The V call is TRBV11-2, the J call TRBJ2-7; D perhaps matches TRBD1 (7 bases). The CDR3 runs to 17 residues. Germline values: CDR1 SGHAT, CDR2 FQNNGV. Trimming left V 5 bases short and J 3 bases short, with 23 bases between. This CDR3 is CASSGGGRVLSGYEQYF. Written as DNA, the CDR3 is TGTGCCAGCAGCGGAGGGGGCAGGGTTCTATCGGGCTACGAGCAGTACTTC.

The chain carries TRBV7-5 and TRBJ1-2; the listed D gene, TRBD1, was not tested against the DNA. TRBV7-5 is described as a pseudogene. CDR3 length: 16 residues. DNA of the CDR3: TGTGCCAGAAGCTTAGTAAAGGGGGCGCGTAACTATGGCTACACCTTC. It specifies CARSLVKGARNYGYTF.

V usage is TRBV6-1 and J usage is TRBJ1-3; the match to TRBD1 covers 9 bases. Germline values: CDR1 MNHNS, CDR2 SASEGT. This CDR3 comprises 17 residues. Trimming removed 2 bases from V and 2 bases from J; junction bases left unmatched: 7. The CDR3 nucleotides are TGTGCCAGCAGTGAATCCTGGAGGACAGGGGCTGGAAACACCATATATTTT. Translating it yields CASSESWRTGAGNTIYF.

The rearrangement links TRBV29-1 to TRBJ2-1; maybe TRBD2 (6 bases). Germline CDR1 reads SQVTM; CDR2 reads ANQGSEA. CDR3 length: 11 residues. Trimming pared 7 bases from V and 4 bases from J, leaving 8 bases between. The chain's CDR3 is CSGLVYNEQFF. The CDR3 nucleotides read TGCAGCGGACTAGTTTACAATGAGCAGTTCTTC.